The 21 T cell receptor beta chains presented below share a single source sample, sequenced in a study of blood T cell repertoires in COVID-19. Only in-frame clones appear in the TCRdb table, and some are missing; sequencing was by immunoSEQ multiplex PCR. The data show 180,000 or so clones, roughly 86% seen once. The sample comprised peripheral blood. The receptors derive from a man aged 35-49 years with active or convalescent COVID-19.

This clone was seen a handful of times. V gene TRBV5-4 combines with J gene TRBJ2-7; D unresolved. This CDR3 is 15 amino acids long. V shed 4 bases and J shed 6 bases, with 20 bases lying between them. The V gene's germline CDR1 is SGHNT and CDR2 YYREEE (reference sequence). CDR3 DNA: TGTGCCAGCAGCGCCCCCTATGCTAGGCCCTCCGAGCAGTACTTC. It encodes CASSAPYARPSEQYF.

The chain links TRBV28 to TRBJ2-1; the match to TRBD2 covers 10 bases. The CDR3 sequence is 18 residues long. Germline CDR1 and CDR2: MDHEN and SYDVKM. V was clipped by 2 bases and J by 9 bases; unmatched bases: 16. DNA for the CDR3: TGTGCCAGCAGTTTAAACCCCTTCACTAGCGGGGTATTAGGTGAGCAGTTCTTC. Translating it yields CASSLNPFTSGVLGEQFF. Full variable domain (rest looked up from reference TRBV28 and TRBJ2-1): DVKVTQSSRYLVKRTGEKVFLECVQDMDHENMFWYRQDPGLGLRLIYFSYDVKMKEKGDIPEGYSVSREKKERFSLILESASTNQTSMYLCASSLNPFTSGVLGEQFFGPGTRLTVL.

The CDR3 DNA is TGTGCCAGCAGCCAAGATTGGACTAGCGGGGGCGCCGGGGGGGAGAAGACCCAGTACTTC. It translates to CASSQDWTSGGAGGEKTQYF. The V call is TRBV4-2, the J call TRBJ2-5, with TRBD2 matching 13 bases. Looked up from germline, CDR1 is LGHNA and CDR2 is YNFKEQ. The V segment lost 0 bases and the J segment 6 bases; nucleotides outside the gene matches: 16. This CDR3 spans 20 amino acids.

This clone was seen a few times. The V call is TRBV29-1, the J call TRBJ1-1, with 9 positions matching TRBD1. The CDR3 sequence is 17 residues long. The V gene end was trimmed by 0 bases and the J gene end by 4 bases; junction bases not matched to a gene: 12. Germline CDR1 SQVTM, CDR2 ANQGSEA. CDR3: CSVEDLTGGARSTEAFF. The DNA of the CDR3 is TGCAGCGTTGAAGATCTTACAGGGGGCGCCCGGAGCACTGAAGCTTTCTTT.

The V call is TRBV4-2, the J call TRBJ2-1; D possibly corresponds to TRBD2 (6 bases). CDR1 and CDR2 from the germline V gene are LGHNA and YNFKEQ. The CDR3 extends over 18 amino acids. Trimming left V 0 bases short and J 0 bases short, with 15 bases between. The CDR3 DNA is TGTGCCAGCAGCCAAGAGTCCGGGGGTGTTTTCTCCTACAATGAGCAGTTCTTC. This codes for CASSQESGGVFSYNEQFF.

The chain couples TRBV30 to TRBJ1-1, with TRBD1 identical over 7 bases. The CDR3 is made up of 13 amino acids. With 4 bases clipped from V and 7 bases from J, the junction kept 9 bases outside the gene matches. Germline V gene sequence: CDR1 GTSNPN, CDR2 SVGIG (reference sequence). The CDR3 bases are TGTGCCTGGACCCCAAAGGGGGCAGTTGAAGCTTTCTTT. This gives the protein CAWTPKGAVEAFF.

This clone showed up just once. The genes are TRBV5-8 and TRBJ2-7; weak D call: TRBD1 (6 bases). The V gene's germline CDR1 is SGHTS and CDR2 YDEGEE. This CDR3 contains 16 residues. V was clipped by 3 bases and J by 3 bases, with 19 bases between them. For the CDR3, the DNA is TGTGCCAGCAGCTCTATGACAGGATTGGGATTCTACGAGCAGTACTTC. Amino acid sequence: CASSSMTGLGFYEQYF.

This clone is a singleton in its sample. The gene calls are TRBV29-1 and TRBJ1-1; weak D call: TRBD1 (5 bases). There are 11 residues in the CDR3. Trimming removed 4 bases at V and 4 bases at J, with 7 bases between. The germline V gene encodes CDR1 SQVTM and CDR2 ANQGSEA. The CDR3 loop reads CSVGRATEAFF. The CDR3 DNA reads TGCAGCGTTGGCAGGGCCACTGAAGCTTTCTTT.

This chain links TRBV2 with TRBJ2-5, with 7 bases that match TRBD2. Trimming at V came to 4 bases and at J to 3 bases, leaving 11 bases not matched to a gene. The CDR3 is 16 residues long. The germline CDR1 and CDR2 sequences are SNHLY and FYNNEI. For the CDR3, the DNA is TGTGCCAGCAGTGGTACGGGGGGAGTAAGGAAAGAGACCCAGTACTTC. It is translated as CASSGTGGVRKETQYF.

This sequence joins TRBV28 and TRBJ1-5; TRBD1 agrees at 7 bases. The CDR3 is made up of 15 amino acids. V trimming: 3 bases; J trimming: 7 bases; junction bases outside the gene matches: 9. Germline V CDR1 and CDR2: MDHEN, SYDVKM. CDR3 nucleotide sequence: TGTGCCAGCAGTTTGGTCAGGTCAGGGGGACAGCCCCAGCATTTT. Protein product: CASSLVRSGGQPQHF. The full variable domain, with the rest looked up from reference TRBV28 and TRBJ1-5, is DVKVTQSSRYLVKRTGEKVFLECVQDMDHENMFWYRQDPGLGLRLIYFSYDVKMKEKGDIPEGYSVSREKKERFSLILESASTNQTSMYLCASSLVRSGGQPQHFGDGTRLSIL.

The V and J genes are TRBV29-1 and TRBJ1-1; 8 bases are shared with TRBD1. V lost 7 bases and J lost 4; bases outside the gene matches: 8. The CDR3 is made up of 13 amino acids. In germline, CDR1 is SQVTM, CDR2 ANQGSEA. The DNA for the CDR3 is TGCAGCGCTGGACAGGGCTCGGGCACTGAAGCTTTCTTT. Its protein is CSAGQGSGTEAFF.

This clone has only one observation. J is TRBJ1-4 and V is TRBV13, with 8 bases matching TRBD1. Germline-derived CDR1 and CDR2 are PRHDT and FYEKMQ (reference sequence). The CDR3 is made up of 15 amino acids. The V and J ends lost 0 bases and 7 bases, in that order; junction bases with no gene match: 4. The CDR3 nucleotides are TGTGCCAGCAGCTTAGGGGACAGGGAGAGTGAAAAACTGTTTTTT. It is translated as CASSLGDRESEKLFF.

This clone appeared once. In nucleotides, the CDR3 is TGTGCCAGCAGCATGACAGGGGGAAACACCATATATTTT. As protein: CASSMTGGNTIYF. The chain recombines TRBV5-4 with TRBJ1-3; TRBD1 agrees at 7 bases. Germline V gene lookup returns CDR1 SGHNT and CDR2 YYREEE (reference sequence). Losses at the gene ends were 4 bases for V and 4 bases for J; bases not matched to a gene: 2. There are 13 residues in the CDR3.

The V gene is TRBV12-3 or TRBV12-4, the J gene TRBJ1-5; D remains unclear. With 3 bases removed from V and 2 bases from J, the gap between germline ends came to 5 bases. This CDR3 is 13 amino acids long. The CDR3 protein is CASSFRGNQPQHF. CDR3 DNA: TGTGCCAGCAGTTTCCGGGGCAATCAGCCCCAGCATTTT.

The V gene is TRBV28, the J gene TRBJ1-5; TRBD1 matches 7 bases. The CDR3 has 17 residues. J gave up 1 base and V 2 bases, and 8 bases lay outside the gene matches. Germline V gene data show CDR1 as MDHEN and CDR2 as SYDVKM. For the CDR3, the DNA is TGTGCCAGCAGTTTAGGGACAGTCCCGATGAGCAATCAGCCCCAGCATTTT. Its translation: CASSLGTVPMSNQPQHF. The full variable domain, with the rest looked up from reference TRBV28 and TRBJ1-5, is DVKVTQSSRYLVKRTGEKVFLECVQDMDHENMFWYRQDPGLGLRLIYFSYDVKMKEKGDIPEGYSVSREKKERFSLILESASTNQTSMYLCASSLGTVPMSNQPQHFGDGTRLSIL.

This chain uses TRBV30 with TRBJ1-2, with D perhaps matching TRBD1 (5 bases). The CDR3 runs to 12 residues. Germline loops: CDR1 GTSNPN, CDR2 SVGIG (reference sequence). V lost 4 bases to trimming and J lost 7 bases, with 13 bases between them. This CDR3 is CAWTERGSGYTF. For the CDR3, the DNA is TGTGCCTGGACGGAAAGGGGAAGTGGCTACACCTTC.

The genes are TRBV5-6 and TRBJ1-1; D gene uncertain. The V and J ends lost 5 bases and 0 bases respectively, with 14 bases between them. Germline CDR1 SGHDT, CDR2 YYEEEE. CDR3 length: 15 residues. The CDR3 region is CASRPPGGLNTEAFF. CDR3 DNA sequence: TGTGCCAGCAGACCACCTGGAGGGTTGAACACTGAAGCTTTCTTT.

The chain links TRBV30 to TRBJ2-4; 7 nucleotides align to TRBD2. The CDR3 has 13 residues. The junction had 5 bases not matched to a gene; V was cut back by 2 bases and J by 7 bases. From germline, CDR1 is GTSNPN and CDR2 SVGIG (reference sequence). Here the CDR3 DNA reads TGTGCCTGGAGTCCGGGGGGAGACAACATTCAGTACTTC. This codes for CAWSPGGDNIQYF.

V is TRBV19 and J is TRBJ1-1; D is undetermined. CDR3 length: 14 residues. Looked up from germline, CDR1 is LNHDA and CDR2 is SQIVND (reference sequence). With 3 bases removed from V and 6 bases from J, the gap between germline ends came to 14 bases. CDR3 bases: TGTGCCAGTAGTATGGTGGGTACGGGTGCTGAAGCTTTCTTT. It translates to CASSMVGTGAEAFF.

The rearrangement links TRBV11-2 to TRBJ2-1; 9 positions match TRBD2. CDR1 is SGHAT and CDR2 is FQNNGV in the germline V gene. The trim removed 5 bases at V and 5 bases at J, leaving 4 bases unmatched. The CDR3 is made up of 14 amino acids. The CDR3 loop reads CASSPSGVDNEQFF. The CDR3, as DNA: TGTGCCAGCAGCCCTAGCGGGGTGGACAATGAGCAGTTCTTC.

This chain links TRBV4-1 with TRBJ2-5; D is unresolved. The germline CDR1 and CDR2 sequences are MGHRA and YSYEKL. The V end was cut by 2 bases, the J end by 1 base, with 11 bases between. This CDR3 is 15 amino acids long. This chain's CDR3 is CASSQTSTVQETQYF. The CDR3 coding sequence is TGCGCCAGCAGCCAAACGTCGACTGTCCAAGAGACCCAGTACTTC.